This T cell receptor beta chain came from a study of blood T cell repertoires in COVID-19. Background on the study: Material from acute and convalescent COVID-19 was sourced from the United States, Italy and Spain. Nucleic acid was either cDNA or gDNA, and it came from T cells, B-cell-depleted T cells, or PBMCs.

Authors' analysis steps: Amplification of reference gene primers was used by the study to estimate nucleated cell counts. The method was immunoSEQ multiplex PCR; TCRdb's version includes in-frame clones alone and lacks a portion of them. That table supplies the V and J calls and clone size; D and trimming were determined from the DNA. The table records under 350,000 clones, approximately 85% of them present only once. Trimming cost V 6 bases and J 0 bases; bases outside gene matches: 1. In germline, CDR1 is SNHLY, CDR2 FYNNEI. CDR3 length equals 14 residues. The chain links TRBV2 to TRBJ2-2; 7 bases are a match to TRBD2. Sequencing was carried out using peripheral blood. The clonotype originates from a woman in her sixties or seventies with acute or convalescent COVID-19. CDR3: CASRAGANTGELFF. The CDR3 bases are TGTGCCAGCAGGGCGGGAGCGAACACCGGGGAGCTGTTTTTT.